The 21 T cell receptor beta chains reported below all come from one sample, sequenced in a study of T cells after yellow fever vaccination. MiXCR, run by TCRdb on the 5' RACE reads, gives a single entry per CDR3 protein. The table shows 250,000 or so distinct CDR3 sequences, with 3.6% occurring only once. The material sequenced was PBMCs, taken 15 days after the yellow fever booster vaccination. The receptors shown here come from a man aged 18-30 years who received the YFV17D yellow fever vaccine.

Many counts were recorded for this clonotype. The V gene is TRBV7-9, the J gene TRBJ2-1; 13 bases align to TRBD2. The germline gives CDR1 SEHNR, CDR2 FQNEAQ (reference sequence). V shed 4 bases, J shed 3 bases, and the junction held 3 bases outside the gene matches. CDR3 length equals 16 residues. CDR3 bases: TGTGCCAGCAGCTCCCGGACTAGCGGGGGCTACAATGAGCAGTTCTTC. It codes for CASSSRTSGGYNEQFF.

This clonotype came up many times. The V and J genes are TRBV7-2 and TRBJ2-7; tentative D call: TRBD1 (6 bases). Per germline, CDR1 SGHTA and CDR2 FQGNSA. CDR3 length equals 15 residues. The V gene lost 5 bases and the J gene lost 4 bases, with 18 bases spanning the gap. DNA for the CDR3: TGTGCCAGCAGCCCGAGGCGCCAGGGGAGATACGAGCAGTACTTC. This codes for CASSPRRQGRYEQYF.

Only a few counts were recorded for this clonotype. The CDR3 DNA reads TGTGCCAGTATTACGGGCTCCCCTATACGCGAGCAGTACTTC. Its protein product is CASITGSPIREQYF. This sequence joins TRBV6-7 and TRBJ2-7; D not certain. TRBV6-7 is given ORF status, its function remaining uncertain. The CDR3 length is 14 residues. V was pared by 9 bases and J by 6 bases, with 21 bases between.

This clonotype has a count of ten or more. This chain connects TRBV12-3 or TRBV12-4 to TRBJ1-2; 7 bases agree with TRBD1. The CDR3 spans 14 residues. Losses at the gene ends were 7 bases for V and 9 bases for J; bases not matched to a gene: 14. The CDR3 spells CASTSFRDSRRYTF. CDR3 sequence (DNA): TGTGCCAGCACCTCATTCCGGGACAGTCGACGCTACACCTTC.

Ten or more counts support this clonotype. The gene calls are TRBV21-1 and TRBJ1-1; TRBD1 is taken as the D call from the table, unchecked against the DNA. TRBV21-1 is tagged as a pseudogene. The CDR3 length is 17 residues. The CDR3 DNA sequence: TGTGCCAGCAGCCCCCTAATAGGACAGGGGACGAACACTGAAGCTTTCTTT. Translated, it gives CASSPLIGQGTNTEAFF.

In this sample, this clonotype turned up many times. The chain employs TRBV11-2 and TRBJ2-2, with D possibly matching TRBD2 (6 bases). V lost 6 bases and J 7 bases, leaving 12 bases between the germline ends. CDR1 and CDR2 from the germline V gene are SGHAT and FQNNGV. This CDR3 contains 13 residues. CDR3 protein: CASREAAGGELFF. CDR3 sequence (DNA): TGTGCCAGCAGGGAAGCAGCGGGCGGGGAGCTGTTTTTT.

This clonotype was counted many times. This chain uses TRBV3-1 with TRBJ1-2; D gene uncertain. Germline V lookup: CDR1 LGHDT, CDR2 YNNKEL (reference sequence). The ends were cut back, 0 bases at V and 4 bases at J, with 18 bases in the middle. The CDR3 covers 17 residues. This CDR3 reads CASSQEVMAGPSYGYTF. The CDR3 DNA follows: TGTGCCAGCAGCCAAGAGGTTATGGCAGGACCCTCCTATGGCTACACCTTC.

This clonotype was counted many times. The chain joins TRBV4-1 to TRBJ2-3; no clear D gene. Germline V gives CDR1 MGHRA, CDR2 YSYEKL. The CDR3 contains 16 residues. Trimming removed 2 bases from V and 3 bases from J, with 15 bases in between. The CDR3 spells CASSQRTDSTTDTQYF. As DNA, the CDR3 is TGCGCCAGCAGCCAAAGGACCGACTCAACGACAGATACGCAGTATTTT.

At least ten counts were recorded for this clonotype. The chain employs TRBV20-1 and TRBJ2-1, with TRBD2 identical over 7 bases. This CDR3 has 17 residues. With 3 bases clipped from V and 3 bases from J, the junction kept 14 bases outside the gene matches. CDR1 DFQATT and CDR2 SNEGSKA come from the germline V gene (reference sequence). The DNA of the CDR3 is TGCAGTGCTAGTGGGAGAGGGCGGGGGACCAACTACAATGAGCAGTTCTTC. It is translated as CSASGRGRGTNYNEQFF.

Many counts were recorded for this clonotype. V usage is TRBV20-1 and J usage is TRBJ1-4; 7 bases are shared with TRBD1. The CDR3 has 17 amino acids. Germline values: CDR1 DFQATT, CDR2 SNEGSKA (reference sequence). V trimming: 6 bases; J trimming: 1 base; junction bases outside the gene matches: 14. The CDR3 reads CSARRGGARGTNEKLFF. CDR3 in DNA: TGCAGTGCCCGAAGAGGGGGCGCTCGGGGAACTAATGAAAAACTGTTTTTT.

The V gene is TRBV30, the J gene TRBJ1-5; no reliable D call. The CDR3 length is 12 residues. The V end lost 1 base, the J end lost 6 bases, and 7 bases lay between the germline ends. CDR1 and CDR2 from the germline V gene are GTSNPN and SVGIG (reference sequence). Here the CDR3 reads CAWSEGFQPQHF. The CDR3, as DNA: TGTGCCTGGAGTGAAGGTTTTCAGCCCCAGCATTTT.

The table lists this clonotype with many counts. The V call is TRBV25-1, the J call TRBJ2-5; D perhaps matches TRBD1 (8 bases). The germline V and J ends were trimmed by 4 bases and 3 bases, with 21 bases remaining between them. This CDR3 has 17 residues. The germline V gene has CDR1 MGHDK and CDR2 SYGVNS. CDR3 residues: CASSGSGTGRPEETQYF. The CDR3 bases are TGTGCCAGCAGTGGAAGCGGGACAGGAAGACCCGAAGAGACCCAGTACTTC.

This clonotype was observed a few times. The chain has TRBV5-8 and TRBJ1-2; D ambiguous. Trimming took 4 bases from V and 3 from J, leaving 10 bases between them. The CDR3 totals 13 residues. Germline values: CDR1 SGHTS, CDR2 YDEGEE. The CDR3 spells CASSPGRDYGYTF. The CDR3 DNA reads TGTGCCAGCAGCCCAGGTCGGGACTATGGCTACACCTTC.

This clonotype was observed many times. This chain connects TRBV20-1 to TRBJ2-1; tentatively, D is TRBD1 (6 bases). The CDR3 sequence is 15 residues long. Germline CDR1 and CDR2: DFQATT and SNEGSKA (reference sequence). Trimming stripped 3 bases from V and 5 bases from J, with 17 bases between. The CDR3 region is CSARGHKTVDNEQFF. The DNA for the CDR3 is TGCAGTGCTAGGGGACATAAGACAGTAGACAATGAGCAGTTCTTC.

This clonotype showed up many times. V and J are TRBV28 and TRBJ2-7; D may correspond to TRBD1 or TRBD2 (6 bases each). The CDR3 is 12 amino acids. Trimming removed 11 bases from V and 2 bases from J, with 13 bases in between. CDR1 and CDR2 (germline): MDHEN, SYDVKM. CDR3 protein: CAAGRGPYEQYF. DNA of the CDR3: TGTGCCGCGGGTCGGGGGCCCTACGAGCAGTACTTC. The full variable domain, its missing parts supplied by reference TRBV28 and TRBJ2-7, is DVKVTQSSRYLVKRTGEKVFLECVQDMDHENMFWYRQDPGLGLRLIYFSYDVKMKEKGDIPEGYSVSREKKERFSLILESASTNQTSMYLCAAGRGPYEQYFGPGTRLTVT.

In its sample, this clonotype was seen many times. CDR3 amino acids: CSARIGDTQYF. The DNA for the CDR3 is TGCAGTGCTAGAATTGGGGACACGCAGTATTTT. The chain combines TRBV20-1 with TRBJ2-3; D might be TRBD1 or TRBD2, each matching 5 bases. There are 11 residues in the CDR3. Germline values: CDR1 DFQATT, CDR2 SNEGSKA (reference sequence). V shed 2 bases and J shed 9 bases, with 9 bases lying between them.

V is TRBV7-6 and J is TRBJ1-6; TRBD1 is a possible D gene (6 bases). V was cut by 1 base and J by 8 bases, with 12 bases left in between. CDR3 length: 15 residues. Germline CDR1 and CDR2: SGHVS and FNYEAQ. CDR3 loop: CASSLVPGADSPLHF. The CDR3 DNA reads as TGTGCCAGCAGCTTAGTACCAGGGGCGGATTCACCCCTCCACTTT.

The chain is built from TRBV29-1 and TRBJ2-5; either TRBD1 or TRBD2 may supply D (5 bases each). V gave up 1 base and J gave up 6 bases, with 6 bases separating them. The CDR3 has 11 residues. Germline-derived CDR1 and CDR2 are SQVTM and ANQGSEA. The CDR3 sequence: CSVEGGKTQYF. CDR3 nucleotide sequence: TGCAGCGTTGAAGGGGGGAAGACCCAGTACTTC.

This clonotype was counted ten times or more. The chain has TRBV30 and TRBJ2-2; D is unresolved. The length of the CDR3 is 14 residues. Germline V gives CDR1 GTSNPN, CDR2 SVGIG (reference sequence). V was trimmed by 8 bases and J by 0 bases, leaving 13 bases between them. The CDR3 protein is CARRLGSNTGELFF. Here the CDR3 DNA reads TGTGCCCGCCGCCTAGGTTCGAACACCGGGGAGCTGTTTTTT.

This clonotype was recorded at least ten times. The chain couples TRBV4-3 to TRBJ2-3; D is undetermined. Trimming shortened V by 0 bases and J by 3 bases, and 13 bases separated the two germline ends. The CDR3 contains 16 residues. Germline CDR1 reads LGHNA; CDR2 reads YSLEER. The DNA of the CDR3 is TGCGCCAGCAGCCAAGAAGGGTTTCAGGAAACAGATACGCAGTATTTT. This codes for CASSQEGFQETDTQYF.

This clonotype was seen many times. The chain couples TRBV7-2 to TRBJ1-2; no clear D. The CDR3 is made up of 15 amino acids. The V and J ends lost 6 bases and 3 bases respectively, with 17 bases between them. Germline V gene sequence: CDR1 SGHTA, CDR2 FQGNSA. For the CDR3, the DNA is TGTGCCAGCAGGGAGGACCTGCCCACCCACTATGGCTACACCTTC. It is translated as CASREDLPTHYGYTF.